A single sample is the source of the 18 T cell receptor beta chains below, sequenced in a study of CD4 T cells in relation to SARS-CoV-2 and coronaviruses. These receptors have no known antigen. Sequencing used immunoSEQ multiplex PCR; TCRdb keeps in-frame clones, though not all of them. The repertoire has approximately 25,000 clones, more than 60% of them found once; the top ten carry roughly 18%. Unexposed donor CD4+ T cells date from 2011-2018, before the COVID-19 pandemic. The cells were cultured for over eight days before CD4+ T cells were isolated. Source material: CD4+ T cells from PBMCs, cultured in vitro. The source of these receptors is a human donor in good health.

The chain is built from TRBV18 and TRBJ1-5; 7 positions agree with TRBD1. V lost 2 bases and J lost 6; bases outside the gene matches: 4. The V gene's germline CDR1 is KGHSH and CDR2 LQKENI. The CDR3 is made up of 14 amino acids. CDR3 sequence reads: CASSPNEGAQPQHF. CDR3 bases: TGTGCCAGCTCACCAAATGAGGGGGCTCAGCCCCAGCATTTT.

The chain uses TRBV6-5 and TRBJ1-3; no reliable D call. V was pared by 2 bases and J by 0 bases, with 8 bases between. CDR3 size: 15 residues. The germline V gene has CDR1 MNHEY and CDR2 SVGAGI. CDR3 sequence: CASSYARSSGNTIYF. The CDR3 bases are TGTGCCAGCAGTTACGCACGGAGCTCTGGAAACACCATATATTTT.

The chain joins TRBV11-2 to TRBJ2-7; a possible D gene is TRBD2 (5 bases). V gave up 4 bases and J gave up 0 bases, with 10 bases separating them. Germline V gene lookup returns CDR1 SGHAT and CDR2 FQNNGV. This CDR3 has 14 residues. This chain's CDR3 is CASSSERGSYEQYF. In DNA form, the CDR3 reads TGTGCCAGCAGCTCCGAACGGGGCTCCTACGAGCAGTACTTC.

The chain is built from TRBV3-1 (or the pseudogene TRBV3-2) and TRBJ1-5, with D unclear. Looked up from germline, CDR1 is LGHDT and CDR2 is YNNKEL (reference sequence). The CDR3 covers 13 residues. V lost 1 base and J lost 7, with 8 bases in between. CDR3 region: CASSQGVGQPQHF. CDR3 in DNA: TGTGCCAGCAGCCAAGGGGTAGGGCAGCCCCAGCATTTT.

This sequence joins TRBV3-1 (or the pseudogene TRBV3-2) and TRBJ2-5; D gene ambiguous. Germline lookup yields CDR1 LGHDT and CDR2 YNNKEL (reference sequence). The length of the CDR3 is 14 residues. Trimming cost V 5 bases and J 7 bases, with 17 bases left between them. CDR3 sequence (DNA): TGTGCCAGCAGCACCTTCGACAAGGCCCGGACCCAGTACTTC. It is translated as CASSTFDKARTQYF.

The gene calls are TRBV2 and TRBJ1-5, with 8 bases aligning to TRBD1. Looked up from germline, CDR1 is SNHLY and CDR2 is FYNNEI. The V segment lost 5 bases and the J segment 3 bases; nucleotides outside the gene matches: 3. The CDR3 is made up of 14 amino acids. The CDR3 DNA reads as TGTGCCAGCAGTCTGGACAGGGACAATCAGCCCCAGCATTTT. This gives the protein CASSLDRDNQPQHF.

The rearrangement joins TRBV20-1 to TRBJ2-1, with TRBD2 matching 11 bases. Germline-derived CDR1 and CDR2 are DFQATT and SNEGSKA (reference sequence). The trim removed 6 bases at V and 9 bases at J, leaving 1 base unmatched. CDR3 length equals 11 residues. This CDR3 reads CSAGLAGEQFF. CDR3 coding DNA: TGCAGTGCAGGACTAGCGGGTGAGCAGTTCTTC.

The rearrangement links TRBV7-9 to TRBJ2-2; 9 bases fit TRBD1. The V and J ends lost 10 bases and 5 bases, in that order; junction bases with no gene match: 5. CDR1 and CDR2 (germline): SEHNR, FQNEAQ (reference sequence). The CDR3 is 13 amino acids. CDR3 amino acids: CATEQGATGELFF. CDR3 in DNA: TGTGCCACCGAACAGGGGGCTACCGGGGAGCTGTTTTTT.

This clone was seen a handful of times. CDR3 region: CAISVQQPQHF. The CDR3 nucleotides are TGTGCCATCAGTGTTCAGCAGCCCCAGCATTTT. The V call is TRBV10-3, the J call TRBJ1-5, with D unresolved. From germline, CDR1 is ENHRY and CDR2 SYGVKD. Trimming cost V 4 bases and J 7 bases, with 5 bases left between them. The CDR3 covers 11 residues.

The J gene is TRBJ1-1, the V gene TRBV28, with D unresolved. The germline V gene has CDR1 MDHEN and CDR2 SYDVKM. V was shortened by 1 base and J by 3 bases, with 12 bases between the two germline ends. The CDR3 is 15 residues long. CDR3 sequence: CASSLSVEAHTEAFF. In DNA, the CDR3 is TGTGCCAGCAGTTTATCAGTGGAAGCGCACACTGAAGCTTTCTTT.

A few counts support this clone. The J gene is TRBJ2-7, the V gene TRBV7-8; TRBD1 might be the D (6 bases). In germline, CDR1 is SGHVS, CDR2 FQNEAQ. The CDR3 is 14 residues long. V was cut by 5 bases and J by 7 bases, with 18 bases left in between. CDR3 nucleotide sequence: TGTGCCAGCAGCCGCCAGGCAGAGACAGGAGAGCAGTACTTC. It translates to CASSRQAETGEQYF.

V is TRBV6-6 and J is TRBJ2-5, with TRBD1 identical over 7 bases. The V gene's germline CDR1 is MNHNY and CDR2 SVGAGI (reference sequence). V was clipped by 5 bases and J by 9 bases; unmatched bases: 12. This CDR3 has 14 amino acids. CDR3 DNA: TGTGCCAGCAGTCCCGACAGGGTGGGGTCGGCCCAGTACTTC. Its protein product is CASSPDRVGSAQYF.

The CDR3 loop reads CASSGGQGITGELFF. The CDR3 nucleotides read TGTGCCAGCAGCGGGGGACAGGGGATCACCGGGGAGCTGTTTTTT. The genes are TRBV6-5 and TRBJ2-2; 10 bases match TRBD1. The CDR3 runs 15 residues. Germline CDR1 is MNHEY and CDR2 is SVGAGI. The ends lost 6 bases at V and 4 bases at J; junction bases unmatched: 5.

CDR3 coding DNA: TGTGCCAGTAGTCCTGGTAGCAAAAACATTCAGTACTTC. It specifies CASSPGSKNIQYF. This chain uses TRBV19 with TRBJ2-4; no clear D gene. The CDR3 is 13 amino acids. V dropped 5 bases and J dropped 3 bases, with 8 bases sitting between them. The V gene's germline CDR1 is LNHDA and CDR2 SQIVND (reference sequence).

The rearrangement links TRBV9 to TRBJ2-1, with TRBD2 identical over 10 bases. The V and J ends lost 3 bases and 8 bases, in that order; junction bases with no gene match: 14. Per germline, CDR1 SGDLS and CDR2 YYNGEE. The CDR3 runs to 17 residues. CDR3 in DNA: TGTGCCAGCAGCGGACAACTAGCGGGGAGCTTGGATGATGAGCAGTTCTTC. Translation: CASSGQLAGSLDDEQFF.

The chain is built from TRBV12-5 and TRBJ2-1; D is perhaps TRBD2 (5 bases). Germline V CDR1 and CDR2: LGHNT, FRNRAP. The CDR3 totals 17 residues. With 1 base removed from V and 4 bases from J, the gap between germline ends came to 17 bases. The CDR3 nucleotides are TGTGCTAGTGGTTTGGATAGGCATGGGAGTGGGTACAATGAGCAGTTCTTC. It encodes CASGLDRHGSGYNEQFF.

The chain links TRBV27 to TRBJ2-1, with 8 bases fitting TRBD2. Per germline, CDR1 MNHEY and CDR2 SMNVEV (reference sequence). This CDR3 contains 14 residues. V was pared by 3 bases and J by 7 bases, with 5 bases of the junction left unmatched. The CDR3 bases are TGTGCCAGCAGTTTTGTAGCGGGATATAATGAGCAGTTCTTC. It codes for CASSFVAGYNEQFF.

The V call is TRBV6-5, the J call TRBJ1-6; no clear D gene. This CDR3 comprises 15 residues. Deletions cut 0 bases from V and 7 bases from J, with 10 bases between. From germline, CDR1 is MNHEY and CDR2 SVGAGI. For the CDR3, the DNA is TGTGCCAGCAGTTACTCGAACGGGATCAATTCACCCCTCCACTTT. Translation gives CASSYSNGINSPLHF.